These 5 T cell receptor beta chains were sequenced from one sample in a study of blood T cells in healthy people across ages. A J-beta primer mix and a sample-barcoded 5' primer were used in a second PCR of roughly 7 to 12 cycles. TCRdb reprocessed the 5' RACE reads via MiXCR and lists one record per CDR3 protein. The sample contains fewer than 2,000,000 distinct CDR3 sequences, around 40% of which appear only once. Sequencing was done on a sample of blood. All receptors derive from a human donor in good health.

This clonotype was counted a few times. This sequence joins TRBV7-8 and TRBJ2-4; D is possibly TRBD2 (5 bases). V lost 1 base and J 1 base, leaving 17 bases between the germline ends. The length of the CDR3 is 18 residues. The germline V gene has CDR1 SGHVS and CDR2 FQNEAQ. CDR3 bases: TGTGCCAGCAGCTTAGTGGTCACGGTCCCGGGGGCCAAAAACATTCAGTACTTC. It yields the protein CASSLVVTVPGAKNIQYF.

J is TRBJ2-1 and V is TRBV20-1; 8 nucleotides line up with TRBD1. V shed 8 bases and J 4 bases; nucleotides not matched to a gene: 10. This CDR3 has 14 amino acids. Per the germline V gene, CDR1 is DFQATT and CDR2 is SNEGSKA (reference sequence). The CDR3 sequence: CSTQIRDRYNEQFF. CDR3 coding DNA: TGCAGTACGCAAATCCGGGACAGGTACAATGAGCAGTTCTTC.

This clonotype was counted many times. This chain uses TRBV6-2 or TRBV6-3 with TRBJ2-5, with D uncertain. CDR3 length: 13 residues. The germline V and J ends were trimmed by 2 bases and 3 bases, with 7 bases remaining between them. Germline V gene sequence: CDR1 MNHEY, CDR2 SVGEGT. This CDR3 reads CASSYVQKETQYF. The CDR3 DNA sequence: TGTGCCAGCAGTTACGTGCAGAAAGAGACCCAGTACTTC.

The rearrangement joins TRBV9 to TRBJ2-2, with D perhaps being TRBD1 or TRBD2 (5 bases each). Trimming cost V 0 bases and J 4 bases, with 19 bases left between them. The CDR3 consists of 18 residues. From germline, CDR1 is SGDLS and CDR2 YYNGEE. CDR3 sequence: CASSVATGPPALTGELFF. CDR3 sequence (DNA): TGTGCCAGCAGCGTAGCTACGGGACCTCCAGCCCTCACCGGGGAGCTGTTTTTT. Full variable domain (remainder filled in from reference TRBV9 and TRBJ2-2): DSGVTQTPKHLITATGQRVTLRCSPRSGDLSVYWYQQSLDQGLQFLIQYYNGEERAKGNILERFSAQQFPDLHSELNLSSLELGDSALYFCASSVATGPPALTGELFFGEGSRLTVL.

This clonotype occurred a few times. The rearrangement uses TRBV7-3 and TRBJ1-5, with a weak D call TRBD1 (5 bases). CDR3 length: 13 amino acids. CDR1 SGHTA and CDR2 FQGTGA come from the germline V gene. Trimming stripped 4 bases from V and 7 bases from J, with 11 bases between. The CDR3 sequence: CASSSDPGQPQHF. Here the CDR3 DNA reads TGTGCCAGCAGCTCGGACCCAGGGCAGCCCCAGCATTTT.